Below are 28 T cell receptor beta chains sequenced from a single sample in a study of identical twins. TCRdb re-called the 5' RACE reads with MiXCR, one entry per CDR3 protein. The profile shows just under 550,000 distinct CDR3 sequences, around 15% of them singletons. The same data also went into a second study, on yellow fever vaccine responses in identical twins.

Sequencing was done on a sample of CD4+ T cells sorted from blood. These receptors came from a woman between 18 and 30 years old in good health.

Only a few counts were recorded for this clonotype. The chain couples TRBV20-1 to TRBJ2-1; D not resolved. The CDR3 is 11 residues long. Germline V gene sequence: CDR1 DFQATT, CDR2 SNEGSKA (reference sequence). The CDR3 here is CSAPGFNEQFF. The CDR3 DNA is TGCAGCGCCCCCGGGTTCAATGAGCAGTTCTTC.

The CDR3 reads CASSRDLGNYNEQFF. CDR3 DNA sequence: TGTGCCAGCAGTCGGGACCTCGGGAACTACAATGAGCAGTTCTTC. The gene calls are TRBV12-3 or TRBV12-4 and TRBJ2-1, with D perhaps being TRBD1 or TRBD2 (5 bases each). This CDR3 is 15 amino acids long. V gave up 5 bases and J gave up 3 bases, with 14 bases separating them.

The chain employs TRBV12-3 or TRBV12-4 and TRBJ2-1, with TRBD2 as a possible D gene (6 bases). Between the trimmed V and J ends, which lost 6 bases and 2 bases, there was a span of 14 bases. The CDR3 is made up of 15 amino acids. The CDR3 coding sequence is TGTGCCAGCAGCCGACCCGGGACTGCCTACAATGAGCAGTTCTTC. This sequence encodes CASSRPGTAYNEQFF.

This clonotype was seen a handful of times. Here the CDR3 reads CAISTRDQNREQYF. CDR3 DNA: TGTGCCATCAGTACCCGGGACCAGAATCGCGAGCAGTACTTC. This chain links TRBV10-3 with TRBJ2-7, with D possibly called TRBD1 or TRBD2 (5 bases each). This CDR3 has 14 residues. The germline V gene has CDR1 ENHRY and CDR2 SYGVKD. V lost 5 bases and J lost 6, with 17 bases in between.

This clonotype was observed a handful of times. The chain recombines TRBV7-2 with TRBJ2-7; TRBD2 matches 8 bases. The CDR3 runs 15 residues. Germline CDR1 SGHTA, CDR2 FQGNSA. Trimming cost V 1 base and J 7 bases; bases outside gene matches: 9. CDR3 DNA sequence: TGTGCCAGCAGCTTAGTTCCTAGCGGGCGCGGGGAGCAGTACTTC. Translation gives CASSLVPSGRGEQYF.

The chain carries TRBV10-3 and TRBJ2-5; no reliable D call. Germline V gene sequence: CDR1 ENHRY, CDR2 SYGVKD. Trimming removed 0 bases from V and 3 bases from J, with 8 bases in between. This CDR3 contains 14 residues. The CDR3 nucleotides are TGTGCCATCAGTGAGTCAAAAGGGAAAGAGACCCAGTACTTC. Translating gives CAISESKGKETQYF.

The table lists this clonotype with a count of one. This chain connects TRBV2 to TRBJ2-3; D gene uncertain. The germline CDR1 and CDR2 sequences are SNHLY and FYNNEI. V was trimmed by 0 bases and J by 6 bases, leaving 7 bases between them. The CDR3 spans 13 residues. In nucleotides, the CDR3 is TGTGCCAGCAGTGAAGCGCCGGAGGATACGCAGTATTTT. This encodes CASSEAPEDTQYF.

This chain uses TRBV12-3 or TRBV12-4 with TRBJ2-3; the match to TRBD2 covers 10 bases. The CDR3 extends over 16 amino acids. V lost 5 bases, J lost 5 bases, and 10 bases stayed unmatched. DNA for the CDR3: TGTGCCAGCAGTCCCGCAGCGGGGGGGGTGGGAGATACGCAGTATTTT. It is translated as CASSPAAGGVGDTQYF.

This chain uses TRBV20-1 with TRBJ1-1, with D possibly being TRBD1 (5 bases). The CDR3 spans 14 residues. Trimming shortened V by 2 bases and J by 3 bases, and 13 bases separated the two germline ends. Germline CDR1 DFQATT, CDR2 SNEGSKA (reference sequence). CDR3 nucleotides: TGCAGTGCTAGACCAGGGTGGCCCTACACTGAAGCTTTCTTT. Translation gives CSARPGWPYTEAFF.

This clonotype was counted only a few times. The chain couples TRBV4-1 to TRBJ2-3, with 8 bases matching TRBD2. The CDR3 is 18 residues long. J lost 2 bases, V lost 1 base, and 11 bases had no gene match. CDR1 and CDR2 (germline): MGHRA, YSYEKL. CDR3 in DNA: TGCGCCAGCAGCCAAGCGGGTATAAAGCGGGGGCCCACAGATACGCAGTATTTT. Residues: CASSQAGIKRGPTDTQYF.

The chain is built from TRBV20-1 and TRBJ2-1; 7 bases map to TRBD2. The trim removed 2 bases at V and 0 bases at J, leaving 10 bases unmatched. The CDR3 loop spans 17 amino acids. Germline-derived CDR1 and CDR2 are DFQATT and SNEGSKA (reference sequence). CDR3 in amino acids: CSARSLGSGVSYNEQFF. CDR3 sequence (DNA): TGCAGTGCTAGATCCCTGGGGAGCGGGGTCTCCTACAATGAGCAGTTCTTC.

This clonotype was counted only a few times. This rearrangement joins TRBV11-2 to TRBJ1-1; TRBD1 might be the D (6 bases). CDR3 length: 12 residues. The V and J ends lost 5 bases and 9 bases respectively, with 13 bases between them. In germline, CDR1 is SGHAT, CDR2 FQNNGV. As DNA, the CDR3 is TGTGCCAGCAGCCCGGGACACTTAAAAGCTTTCTTT. Its protein product is CASSPGHLKAFF.

A few counts support this clonotype. The V and J genes are TRBV3-1 and TRBJ2-2, with D uncertain. This CDR3 spans 16 amino acids. Per germline, CDR1 LGHDT and CDR2 YNNKEL (reference sequence). V shed 3 bases and J shed 6 bases, with 17 bases lying between them. As DNA, the CDR3 is TGTGCCAGCAGCCACGAGGTTCTTTTCCCGGCCGGGGAGCTGTTTTTT. This gives the protein CASSHEVLFPAGELFF. Combining the CDR3 with reference TRBV3-1 and TRBJ2-2 gives the whole variable domain DTAVSQTPKYLVTQMGNDKSIKCEQNLGHDTMYWYKQDSKKFLKIMFSYNNKELIINETVPNRFSPKSPDKAHLNLHINSLELGDSAVYFCASSHEVLFPAGELFFGEGSRLTVL.

The chain couples TRBV12-3 or TRBV12-4 to TRBJ2-3; TRBD1 might be the D (6 bases). V lost 1 base, J lost 6 bases, and 11 bases lay in between. This CDR3 region has 14 residues. Written as DNA, the CDR3 is TGTGCCAGCAGTTTAGGAACTCAGGGGGATACGCAGTATTTT. It codes for CASSLGTQGDTQYF.

In its sample, this clonotype was seen many times. The chain combines TRBV5-8 with TRBJ1-6; D perhaps matches TRBD1 (6 bases). The length of the CDR3 is 14 residues. V lost 2 bases to trimming and J lost 10 bases, with 13 bases between them. Germline-derived CDR1 and CDR2 are SGHTS and YDEGEE. This CDR3 reads CASSFGQGYSPLHF. The CDR3 region has the DNA TGTGCCAGCAGCTTTGGGCAGGGGTACTCACCCCTCCACTTT.

This clonotype was detected only a few times. The chain combines TRBV29-1 with TRBJ2-7, with 8 bases fitting TRBD2. Germline V gives CDR1 SQVTM, CDR2 ANQGSEA. With V trimmed by 6 bases and J by 4 bases, 11 bases remained unmatched. The CDR3 has 14 amino acids. CDR3 sequence (DNA): TGCAGCGTAGGTAGCGGGACAAACCCTTACGAGCAGTACTTC. Amino acid sequence: CSVGSGTNPYEQYF.

This clonotype has more than one count but fewer than ten. V and J are TRBV25-1 and TRBJ2-1; the D gene is possibly TRBD2 (6 bases). The CDR3 sequence is 16 residues long. The V end lost 3 bases, the J end lost 6 bases, and 18 bases lay between the germline ends. The germline V gene has CDR1 MGHDK and CDR2 SYGVNS. This CDR3 is CASSDPREKEGNEQFF. The CDR3 DNA sequence: TGTGCCAGCAGTGATCCTCGGGAGAAGGAGGGCAATGAGCAGTTCTTC. Full variable domain (rest looked up from reference TRBV25-1 and TRBJ2-1): EADIYQTPRYLVIGTGKKITLECSQTMGHDKMYWYQQDPGMELHLIHYSYGVNSTEKGDLSSESTVSRIRTEHFPLTLESARPSHTSQYLCASSDPREKEGNEQFFGPGTRLTVL.

This clonotype was detected a few times. The J gene is TRBJ2-1, the V gene TRBV7-9, with a tentative D call TRBD1 (5 bases). The CDR3 runs to 13 residues. The V gene lost 2 bases and the J gene lost 16 bases, with 18 bases spanning the gap. Germline loops: CDR1 SEHNR, CDR2 FQNEAQ (reference sequence). Here the CDR3 reads CASSLNEQDKYFF. CDR3 sequence (DNA): TGTGCCAGCAGCTTAAACGAACAGGATAAGTATTTCTTC.

This clonotype was counted between two and nine times. This chain links TRBV29-1 with TRBJ2-3; D is undetermined. Germline V gives CDR1 SQVTM, CDR2 ANQGSEA. The length of the CDR3 is 12 residues. The ends were cut back, 5 bases at V and 3 bases at J, with 9 bases in the middle. The CDR3 loop reads CSVIKGTDTQYF. The DNA of the CDR3 is TGCAGCGTTATTAAGGGTACAGATACGCAGTATTTT.

The rearrangement joins TRBV20-1 to TRBJ1-6, with D unresolved. The CDR3 is 11 residues long. Trimming left V 3 bases short and J 13 bases short, with 10 bases between. From germline, CDR1 is DFQATT and CDR2 SNEGSKA (reference sequence). As DNA, the CDR3 is TGCAGTGCTAGCGGGTCCTCCCCCCTCCACTTT. Translating gives CSASGSSPLHF.

Only a few counts were recorded for this clonotype. This sequence joins TRBV27 and TRBJ2-1; 14 bases are a match to TRBD2. The germline gives CDR1 MNHEY, CDR2 SMNVEV (reference sequence). There are 17 residues in the CDR3. The junction had 7 bases not matched to a gene; V was cut back by 5 bases and J by 4 bases. CDR3: CASSPTSGGASYNEQFF. The CDR3 DNA sequence: TGTGCCAGCAGTCCGACTAGCGGGGGGGCCTCGTACAATGAGCAGTTCTTC.

The chain links TRBV20-1 to TRBJ2-7; TRBD2 agrees at 8 bases. CDR1 and CDR2 (germline): DFQATT, SNEGSKA (reference sequence). The CDR3 totals 14 residues. Trimming at V came to 6 bases and at J to 1 base, leaving 8 bases not matched to a gene. The CDR3 coding sequence is TGCAGTGCACAAGCGGGAGTGATATCCTACGAGCAGTACTTC. Amino acid sequence: CSAQAGVISYEQYF.

The V and J genes are TRBV5-1 and TRBJ1-4; possibly TRBD1 for D (6 bases). The V end was cut by 0 bases, the J end by 0 bases, with 27 bases between. The CDR3 covers 22 residues. Germline V gene data show CDR1 as SGHRS and CDR2 as YFSETQ. Here the CDR3 reads CASSLAARGRTSSGPTNEKLFF. CDR3 bases: TGCGCCAGCAGCTTGGCCGCCAGGGGCAGGACTTCCTCGGGGCCAACTAATGAAAAACTGTTTTTT.

V usage is TRBV28 and J usage is TRBJ1-5; 7 positions agree with TRBD1. The CDR3 spans 16 residues. Germline-derived CDR1 and CDR2 are MDHEN and SYDVKM. J was trimmed by 4 bases and V by 6 bases; bases with no gene match: 12. The CDR3 sequence: CASRFSGTVRNQPQHF. The CDR3 coding sequence is TGTGCCAGCAGATTTTCCGGGACAGTTAGAAATCAGCCCCAGCATTTT.

A remark on this clonotype: This sequence may be a read error, since a much larger clone differs from it by one base. This chain uses TRBV20-1 with TRBJ2-3; D is undetermined. The CDR3 covers 15 residues. CDR1 DFQATT and CDR2 SNEGSKA come from the germline V gene (reference sequence). The CDR3 DNA is TGCTGTGCTAGAGATGGCGCGGACAGCACAGATACGCAGTATTTT. It is translated as CCARDGADSTDTQYF.

This clonotype appeared a few times. The chain couples TRBV6-5 to TRBJ2-7; D is possibly TRBD1 or TRBD2 (5 bases each). This CDR3 spans 15 amino acids. Trimming cost V 4 bases and J 6 bases, with 19 bases left between them. The germline V gene encodes CDR1 MNHEY and CDR2 SVGAGI. CDR3 in DNA: TGTGCCAGCAGTTCTCCGAGGGGAGATCACTGCGAGCAGTACTTC. Its translation: CASSSPRGDHCEQYF.

This clonotype was seen ten or more times. V is TRBV4-1 and J is TRBJ1-6, with a tentative D call TRBD1 (5 bases). This CDR3 comprises 13 residues. V dropped 4 bases and J dropped 10 bases, with 11 bases sitting between them. The germline V gene has CDR1 MGHRA and CDR2 YSYEKL. The CDR3 nucleotides read TGCGCCAGCAGCCCGGGGACGAGATCACCCCTCCACTTT. Translating gives CASSPGTRSPLHF.

The table lists this clonotype with many counts. V is TRBV12-3 or TRBV12-4 and J is TRBJ2-1; D is undetermined. V shed 4 bases and J shed 0 bases, with 7 bases lying between them. This CDR3 has 14 amino acids. The CDR3 coding sequence is TGTGCCAGCAGTTCCTCGAGCTCCTACAATGAGCAGTTCTTC. It codes for CASSSSSSYNEQFF.